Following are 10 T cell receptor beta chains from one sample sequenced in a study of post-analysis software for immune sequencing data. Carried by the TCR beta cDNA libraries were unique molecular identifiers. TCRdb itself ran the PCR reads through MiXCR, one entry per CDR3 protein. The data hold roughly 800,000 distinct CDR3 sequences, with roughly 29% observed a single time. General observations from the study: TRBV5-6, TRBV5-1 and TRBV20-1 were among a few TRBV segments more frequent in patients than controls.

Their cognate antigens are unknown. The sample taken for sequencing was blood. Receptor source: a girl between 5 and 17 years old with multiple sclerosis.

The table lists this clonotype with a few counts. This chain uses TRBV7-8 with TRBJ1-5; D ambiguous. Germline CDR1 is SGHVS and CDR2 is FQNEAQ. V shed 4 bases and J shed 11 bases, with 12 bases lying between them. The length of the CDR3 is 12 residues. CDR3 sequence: CASSYKTGTQHF. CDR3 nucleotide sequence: TGTGCCAGCAGCTATAAAACCGGGACCCAGCATTTT.

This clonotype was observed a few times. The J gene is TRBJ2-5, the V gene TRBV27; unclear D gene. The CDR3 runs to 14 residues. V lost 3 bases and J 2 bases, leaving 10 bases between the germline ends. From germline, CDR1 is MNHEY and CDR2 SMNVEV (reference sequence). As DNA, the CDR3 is TGTGCCAGCAGTTTTTACGGGCCACAAGAGACCCAGTACTTC. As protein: CASSFYGPQETQYF.

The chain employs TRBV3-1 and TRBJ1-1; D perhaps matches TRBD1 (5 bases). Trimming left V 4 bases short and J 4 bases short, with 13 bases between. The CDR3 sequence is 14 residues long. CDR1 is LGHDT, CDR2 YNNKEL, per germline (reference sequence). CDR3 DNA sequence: TGTGCCAGCAGCCCCCGGGACGCGAGCACTGAAGCTTTCTTT. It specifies CASSPRDASTEAFF.

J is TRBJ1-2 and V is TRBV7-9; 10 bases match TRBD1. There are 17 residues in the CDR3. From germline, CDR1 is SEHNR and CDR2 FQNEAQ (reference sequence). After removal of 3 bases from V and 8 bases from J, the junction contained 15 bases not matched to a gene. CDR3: CASSLATPRDRGYGYTF. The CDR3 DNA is TGTGCCAGCAGCTTGGCAACCCCTAGGGACAGGGGATACGGCTACACCTTC.

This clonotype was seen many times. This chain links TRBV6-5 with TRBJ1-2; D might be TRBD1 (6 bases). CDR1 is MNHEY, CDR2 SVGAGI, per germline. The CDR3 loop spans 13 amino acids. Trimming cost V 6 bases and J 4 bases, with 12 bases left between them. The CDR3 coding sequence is TGTGCCAGCAGCCGGGACACCCTCTATGGCTACACCTTC. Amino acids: CASSRDTLYGYTF.

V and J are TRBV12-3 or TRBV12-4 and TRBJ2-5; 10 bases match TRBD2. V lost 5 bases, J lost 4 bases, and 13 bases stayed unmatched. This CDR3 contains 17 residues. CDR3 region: CASSVGLAAYPRETQYF. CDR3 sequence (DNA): TGTGCCAGCAGTGTCGGACTAGCGGCCTACCCCCGAGAGACCCAGTACTTC.

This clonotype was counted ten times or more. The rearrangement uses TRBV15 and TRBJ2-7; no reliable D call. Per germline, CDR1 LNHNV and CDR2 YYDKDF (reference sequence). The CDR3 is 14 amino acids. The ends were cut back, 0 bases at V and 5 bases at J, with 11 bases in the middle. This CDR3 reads CATSRDQEHNEQYF. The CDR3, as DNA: TGTGCCACCAGCAGAGATCAGGAACATAACGAGCAGTACTTC. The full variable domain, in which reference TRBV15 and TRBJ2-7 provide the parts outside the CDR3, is DAMVIQNPRYQVTQFGKPVTLSCSQTLNHNVMYWYQQKSSQAPKLLFHYYDKDFNNEADTPDNFQSRRPNTSFCFLDIRSPGLGDTAMYLCATSRDQEHNEQYFGPGTRLTVT.

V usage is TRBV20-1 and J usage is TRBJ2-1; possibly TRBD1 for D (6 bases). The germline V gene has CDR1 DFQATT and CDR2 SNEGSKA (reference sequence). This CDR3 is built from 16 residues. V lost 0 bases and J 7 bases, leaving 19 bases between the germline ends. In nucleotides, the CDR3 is TGCAGTGCTAGAGATCTCGCAGGGGAAGGTAGAAATGAGCAGTTCTTC. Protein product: CSARDLAGEGRNEQFF.

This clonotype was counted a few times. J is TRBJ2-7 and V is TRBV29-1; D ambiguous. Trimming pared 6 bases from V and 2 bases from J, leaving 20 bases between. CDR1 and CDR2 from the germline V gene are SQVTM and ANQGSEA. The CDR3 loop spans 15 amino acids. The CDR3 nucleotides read TGCAGCGTCAGCTCACCCAAGCTTGGACCCTACGAGCAGTACTTC. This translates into CSVSSPKLGPYEQYF.

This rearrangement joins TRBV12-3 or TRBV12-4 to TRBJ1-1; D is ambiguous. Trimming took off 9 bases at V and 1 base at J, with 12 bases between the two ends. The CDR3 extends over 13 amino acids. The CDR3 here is CASSELPNTEAFF. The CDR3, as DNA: TGTGCCAGTAGCGAGCTACCGAACACTGAAGCTTTCTTT.